This TCR beta chain was identified in a study of blood T cells in healthy people across ages. Study results and caveats: The study could not conclusively compare naive and antigen-experienced cells, given its unsorted PBMCs.

In its sample, this clonotype was seen a few times. Its antigen remains unidentified. Sample-barcoded 5' priming and a J-beta primer mix drove a second PCR of roughly 6 to 12 cycles. One entry per CDR3 protein, called by TCRdb with MiXCR from the 5' RACE reads. The sample lists 450,000 to 650,000 distinct CDR3 sequences, around 24% occurring once. This sample was also put to use in a study of T cells of mothers and their children.

The sample comprised blood. This receptor was identified in a boy aged 5-17 years in good health.

The DNA of the CDR3 is TGTGCCAGCAGCTTTGTGGGAGGCGGTGCTACAGATACGCAGTATTTT. Protein: CASSFVGGGATDTQYF. The chain couples TRBV5-5 to TRBJ2-3, with TRBD2 as a possible D gene (6 bases). CDR3 length: 16 residues. CDR1 SGHKS and CDR2 YYEKEE come from the germline V gene (reference sequence). Deletions cut 2 bases from V and 3 bases from J, with 16 bases between.